This is a list of T cell receptor beta chains from one sample in a study of T cell responses to AZD1222 COVID-19 vaccine. Only in-frame clones appear in the TCRdb table, and some are missing; sequencing was by immunoSEQ multiplex PCR. Among about 130,000 clones, more than 85% were seen once, and the ten largest hold 5.1%. This specimen was peripheral blood, taken on day 0 of AZD1222 vaccination. These receptors all stem from an adult in good health. Each CDR3 is given with its conserved first and last residue.

>TRBV11-2
CASSLPSSRGELFF
>TRBV29-1
CSVEGVYGYTF
>TRBV27
CASSPSLGYEQYF
>TRBV27
CASSLGNGSPLHF
>TRBV27
CASPSGGEAKNIQYF
>TRBV19
CASSPYGGEAFF
>TRBV5-5
CASTPSGDRANEQFF
>TRBV18
CASSPPSGRSYNEQFF
>TRBV18
CASSQQGNTEAFF
>TRBV7-9
CASSLTGSGNEQFF
>TRBV7-9
CASSFDRASNQPQHF
>TRBV2
CASSRDRGRDIQYF
>TRBV7-9
CASSSIAGPSYEQYF
>TRBV7-9
CASSQETQYF
>TRBV20-1
CSATPPGSAFF
>TRBV27
CASSLKRGVWTEAFF
>TRBV10-1
CASSEDRVGSPLHF
>TRBV25-1
CASSDPLGGPQHF
>TRBV27
CASRGSGVSSYEQYF
>TRBV19
CASSPTGNYGYTF
>TRBV27
CASSLLAGGINEQFF
>TRBV12-3/TRBV12-4
CASSLSGLKTQYF
>TRBV5-6
CASSTRTSGYTDTQYF
>TRBV11-2
CASSLQGGRANTEAFF
>TRBV7-2
CASSLGQVEEKLFF
>TRBV29-1
CSVDISGANVLTF
>TRBV7-9
CASSPSALGGYTF
>TRBV7-6
CASSPRTAPYGYTF
>TRBV11-2
CASSGDTLTSPLHF
>TRBV2
CASSEAIGTGELFF
>TRBV7-6
CASSSGQGVNGNTIYF
>TRBV6-1
CASSEMGGQIEQYF
>TRBV18
CASSPGTPSYEQYF
>TRBV23-1
CASSQPGLAKNIQYF
>TRBV4-1
CASSQVYGTGLNEKLFF
>TRBV11-2
CASSSGRNYGYTF
>TRBV7-9
CATQAPQTASWDGYTF
>TRBV11-2
CASSLGLFSGNTIYF
>TRBV3-1/TRBV3-2
CASSQSQANEKLFF
>TRBV5-1
CASSGRTSTDTQYF
>TRBV19
CASSQGVESYEQYF
>TRBV28
CASTLTGGASNQPQHF
>TRBV11-2
CASSSTFRGSSAEAFF